These T cell receptor beta chains were read from a single sample in a study of blood T cell repertoires in COVID-19. Assay used: immunoSEQ multiplex PCR; TCRdb lists only in-frame clones, some missing. The sample holds around 100,000 clones, 69% seen once. Material: peripheral blood. These TCRs come from an elderly man with acute or convalescent COVID-19. Each CDR3 is given with its conserved first and last residue. The order of the fields is V gene, clone size, D gene, CDR3 length, J gene, CDR3 DNA, CDR3 protein. The D gene is left open where the match is weak. The size entry is marked missing in some rows and otherwise reads once, few, many or a size class.

v_gene: TRBV5-1; abundance: few; d_gene: TRBD2; len: 16; j_gene: TRBJ2-2; CDR3nt: TGCGCCAGCAGGTTAGCGGGAGCAGTTAGTGTCGGGGAGCTGTTTTTT; CDR3aa: CASRLAGAVSVGELFF
v_gene: TRBV2; abundance: -; d_gene: -; len: 11; j_gene: TRBJ2-1; CDR3nt: TGTGCCAGCATGAGGAGAGATGAGCAGTTCTTC; CDR3aa: CASMRRDEQFF
v_gene: TRBV11-2; abundance: -; d_gene: -; len: 14; j_gene: TRBJ2-7; CDR3nt: TGTGCCAGCAGCTTACTTCGGGGAAACTACGAGCAGTACTTC; CDR3aa: CASSLLRGNYEQYF
v_gene: TRBV5-5; abundance: -; d_gene: TRBD1; len: 15; j_gene: TRBJ2-1; CDR3nt: TGTGCCAGCAGTCCGGGACAGGGGGCGTACAATGAGCAGTTCTTC; CDR3aa: CASSPGQGAYNEQFF
v_gene: TRBV6-2/TRBV6-3; abundance: once; d_gene: TRBD2; len: 19; j_gene: TRBJ2-2; CDR3nt: TGTGCCAGCAGTAAACATCTCGGGAGGCTGGGCGCGAACACCGGGGAGCTGTTTTTT; CDR3aa: CASSKHLGRLGANTGELFF
v_gene: TRBV9; abundance: few; d_gene: -; len: 12; j_gene: TRBJ2-7; CDR3nt: TGTGCCAGCGGCCAGGGCGGTTACGAGCAGTACTTC; CDR3aa: CASGQGGYEQYF
v_gene: TRBV5-1; abundance: few; d_gene: TRBD1; len: 17; j_gene: TRBJ2-2; CDR3nt: TGCGCCAGCAGCTTCATGGCAGGGGGCGAACAAAGCGGGGAGCTGTTTTTT; CDR3aa: CASSFMAGGEQSGELFF
v_gene: TRBV7-3; abundance: -; d_gene: -; len: 13; j_gene: TRBJ2-1; CDR3nt: TGTGCCAGCAGCCCCCAAGGGGACAATGAGCAGTTCTTC; CDR3aa: CASSPQGDNEQFF
v_gene: TRBV3-1/TRBV3-2; abundance: few; d_gene: TRBD2; len: 21; j_gene: TRBJ2-1; CDR3nt: TGTGCCAGCAGCCAAGATCGGAGGGCTAGCGGGAGTTCGGTCTCCTACAATGAGCAGTTCTTC; CDR3aa: CASSQDRRASGSSVSYNEQFF
v_gene: TRBV2; abundance: -; d_gene: TRBD1; len: 14; j_gene: TRBJ2-7; CDR3nt: TGTGCCAGCAGGAGGGACAGGGGGCCGGGTGAGCAGTACTTC; CDR3aa: CASRRDRGPGEQYF
v_gene: TRBV28; abundance: -; d_gene: TRBD2; len: 18; j_gene: TRBJ2-7; CDR3nt: TGTGCCAGCAGTTTCCCCCCTTATCGGACTAGCGGGAGGGACGAGCAGTACTTC; CDR3aa: CASSFPPYRTSGRDEQYF
v_gene: TRBV6-6; abundance: -; d_gene: TRBD1; len: 15; j_gene: TRBJ2-1; CDR3nt: TGTGCCAGCAGCCGGCCGGGACAGGATAACAATGAGCAGTTCTTC; CDR3aa: CASSRPGQDNNEQFF
v_gene: TRBV7-7; abundance: -; d_gene: TRBD2; len: 14; j_gene: TRBJ2-5; CDR3nt: TGTGCTAGCAGCTCGGGGGGTTTCCAAGAGACCCAGTACTTC; CDR3aa: CASSSGGFQETQYF
v_gene: TRBV28; abundance: -; d_gene: TRBD1; len: 12; j_gene: TRBJ1-2; CDR3nt: TGTGCCAGCAGTTTAGGACAGGATGCCTACACCTTC; CDR3aa: CASSLGQDAYTF
v_gene: TRBV6-1; abundance: once; d_gene: -; len: 15; j_gene: TRBJ1-1; CDR3nt: TGTGCCAGCAGTGATGTGCGATGGCCCAAGGAGGAAGCTTTCTTT; CDR3aa: CASSDVRWPKEEAFF
v_gene: TRBV2; abundance: once; d_gene: TRBD1; len: 14; j_gene: TRBJ1-1; CDR3nt: TGTGCCAGCAGTGGGGGACAGGGGTACACTGAAGCTTTCTTT; CDR3aa: CASSGGQGYTEAFF
v_gene: TRBV18; abundance: -; d_gene: -; len: 17; j_gene: TRBJ2-3; CDR3nt: TGTGCCAGCTCCCCCCAGCGGGTCCGGGCAGGGGGAGATACGCAGTATTTT; CDR3aa: CASSPQRVRAGGDTQYF
v_gene: TRBV5-4; abundance: -; d_gene: TRBD2; len: 16; j_gene: TRBJ2-7; CDR3nt: TGTGCCAGCAGCGCAAGAATCGGGGGGGGTTACTACGAGCAGTACTTC; CDR3aa: CASSARIGGGYYEQYF
v_gene: TRBV7-8; abundance: -; d_gene: TRBD2; len: 17; j_gene: TRBJ2-7; CDR3nt: TGTGCCAGCAGCCCACTGAGACTAGCGGGAGAATCGGGTCTACAGTACTTC; CDR3aa: CASSPLRLAGESGLQYF
v_gene: TRBV9; abundance: -; d_gene: -; len: 15; j_gene: TRBJ2-3; CDR3nt: TGTGCCAGCAGCGTAGAGGCAGGGATTAGCGATACGCAGTATTTT; CDR3aa: CASSVEAGISDTQYF
v_gene: TRBV5-1; abundance: -; d_gene: TRBD2; len: 17; j_gene: TRBJ2-7; CDR3nt: TGCGCCAGCAGCTTTTACGGGAGGGCATACCTCTCCTACGAGCAGTACTTC; CDR3aa: CASSFYGRAYLSYEQYF
v_gene: TRBV18; abundance: few; d_gene: -; len: 14; j_gene: TRBJ2-7; CDR3nt: TGTGCCAGCTCACCATCGGACTACTCCTACGAGCAGTACTTC; CDR3aa: CASSPSDYSYEQYF
v_gene: TRBV3-1/TRBV3-2; abundance: -; d_gene: -; len: 15; j_gene: TRBJ1-1; CDR3nt: TGTGCCAGCAGCCAAGTGCGGGGGCGGGACACTGAAGCTTTCTTT; CDR3aa: CASSQVRGRDTEAFF
v_gene: TRBV7-2; abundance: few; d_gene: TRBD1; len: 15; j_gene: TRBJ2-6; CDR3nt: TGTGCCAGCAGCACAGGGGGGTCGACAGCCAACGTCCTGACTTTC; CDR3aa: CASSTGGSTANVLTF
v_gene: TRBV7-3; abundance: -; d_gene: -; len: 13; j_gene: TRBJ1-2; CDR3nt: TGTGCCAGCAGCTTTCCGGGAAACTATGGCTACACCTTC; CDR3aa: CASSFPGNYGYTF
v_gene: TRBV18; abundance: -; d_gene: TRBD1; len: 13; j_gene: TRBJ1-5; CDR3nt: TGTGCCAGCTCACAGGACAGGAATCAGCCCCAGCATTTT; CDR3aa: CASSQDRNQPQHF
v_gene: TRBV19; abundance: -; d_gene: -; len: 12; j_gene: TRBJ2-3; CDR3nt: TGTGCCAGTAGGGCTAGCACAGATACGCAGTATTTT; CDR3aa: CASRASTDTQYF
v_gene: TRBV5-6; abundance: once; d_gene: TRBD2; len: 12; j_gene: TRBJ2-1; CDR3nt: TGTGCCAGCAGCTTGCAGCGGGACCCACAGTTCTTC; CDR3aa: CASSLQRDPQFF
v_gene: TRBV28; abundance: few; d_gene: TRBD1; len: 14; j_gene: TRBJ1-4; CDR3nt: TGTGCCAGCAGCTCGGACAGGGGCGTTGAAAAACTGTTTTTT; CDR3aa: CASSSDRGVEKLFF
v_gene: TRBV19; abundance: once; d_gene: TRBD1; len: 17; j_gene: TRBJ2-2; CDR3nt: TGTGCCAGTAGTCCCTTTCTTCGACAGGGCGGCACCGGGGAGCTGTTTTTT; CDR3aa: CASSPFLRQGGTGELFF
v_gene: TRBV7-9; abundance: -; d_gene: TRBD2; len: 14; j_gene: TRBJ2-1; CDR3nt: TGTGCCAGCAGCTTACTAGCGGGAGCCAATGAGCAGTTCTTC; CDR3aa: CASSLLAGANEQFF
v_gene: TRBV2; abundance: -; d_gene: TRBD2; len: 15; j_gene: TRBJ2-7; CDR3nt: TGTGCCAGCAGTTACCGCAGAGCGGGGGTTGAGGAGCAGTACTTC; CDR3aa: CASSYRRAGVEEQYF
v_gene: TRBV30; abundance: -; d_gene: TRBD2; len: 13; j_gene: TRBJ2-1; CDR3nt: TGTGCCTGGAGATCTAGCGGATACAATGAGCAGTTCTTC; CDR3aa: CAWRSSGYNEQFF
v_gene: TRBV6-5; abundance: -; d_gene: -; len: 13; j_gene: TRBJ2-1; CDR3nt: TGTGCCAGCAGACTCGATAACTACAATGAGCAGTTCTTC; CDR3aa: CASRLDNYNEQFF
v_gene: TRBV7-6; abundance: -; d_gene: -; len: 14; j_gene: TRBJ2-5; CDR3nt: TGTGCCAGCAGCTTAAGAGGAGGGGAAGAGACCCAGTACTTC; CDR3aa: CASSLRGGEETQYF
v_gene: TRBV18; abundance: once; d_gene: TRBD2; len: 15; j_gene: TRBJ2-7; CDR3nt: TGTGCCAGCTCACCACTAGCGGGAGTTTCCTACGAGCAGTACTTC; CDR3aa: CASSPLAGVSYEQYF
v_gene: TRBV7-8; abundance: -; d_gene: TRBD2; len: 15; j_gene: TRBJ2-1; CDR3nt: TGTGCCAGCAGCTTAGAGGGACTAGCGGGAAGCGAGCAGTTCTTC; CDR3aa: CASSLEGLAGSEQFF
v_gene: TRBV19; abundance: -; d_gene: -; len: 13; j_gene: TRBJ1-1; CDR3nt: TGTGCCAGTAGTAGGGGGGGGGAAACTGAAGCTTTCTTT; CDR3aa: CASSRGGETEAFF
v_gene: TRBV5-1; abundance: -; d_gene: TRBD1; len: 14; j_gene: TRBJ1-1; CDR3nt: TGCGCCAGCAGCTATGGGACAGAGTCTACTGAAGCTTTCTTT; CDR3aa: CASSYGTESTEAFF
v_gene: TRBV27; abundance: -; d_gene: TRBD1; len: 18; j_gene: TRBJ2-3; CDR3nt: TGTGCCAGCAGTTTATCCTTCGGGACAGGAGGGGACAGAGATACGCAGTATTTT; CDR3aa: CASSLSFGTGGDRDTQYF